The 22 T cell receptor beta chains below come from one sample, sequenced in a study of OX40 agonist ivuxolimab in advanced cancers. Data came from immunoSEQ multiplex PCR; TCRdb stores just in-frame clones and leaves some out. Among approximately 26,000 clones listed, roughly three quarters were seen once. The starting material was CD4+ or CD8+ T cells sorted from blood, obtained in a trial of the OX40 agonist ivuxolimab. Every receptor here comes from an adult with an advanced solid tumor such as melanoma, head and neck, liver or kidney cancer.

This clone occurred once. The rearrangement links TRBV2 to TRBJ2-3; 7 nucleotides align to TRBD2. J lost 1 base, V lost 6 bases, and 7 bases had no gene match. Germline values: CDR1 SNHLY, CDR2 FYNNEI. CDR3 length: 15 residues. This chain's CDR3 is CASRASGAGTDTQYF. The DNA for the CDR3 is TGTGCCAGCAGGGCCAGCGGGGCCGGCACAGATACGCAGTATTTT.

This clone was found once. The rearrangement uses TRBV5-3 and TRBJ2-7; D ambiguous. TRBV5-3 is identified as an open reading frame with a role that is uncertain. Trimming cost V 4 bases and J 3 bases, with 11 bases left between them. The CDR3 is made up of 13 amino acids. CDR3 residues: CARSQSRHYEQYF. The CDR3 DNA reads TGTGCCAGAAGCCAGTCGAGACACTACGAGCAGTACTTC.

This clone was recorded once. The chain couples TRBV27 to TRBJ1-1; D remains unclear. Germline V gives CDR1 MNHEY, CDR2 SMNVEV (reference sequence). This CDR3 has 15 amino acids. V was clipped by 0 bases and J by 1 base, with 9 bases between them. CDR3: CASSLSAYGNTEAFF. The CDR3 nucleotides are TGTGCCAGCAGTTTATCCGCCTACGGGAACACTGAAGCTTTCTTT.

V usage is TRBV4-2 and J usage is TRBJ2-7; tentatively, D is TRBD1 (5 bases). The CDR3 length is 16 residues. Trimming removed 3 bases at V and 0 bases at J, with 15 bases between. Germline CDR1 LGHNA, CDR2 YNFKEQ. CDR3 DNA sequence: TGTGCCAGCAGCCATCACCAGGGTTTGAGCTCCTACGAGCAGTACTTC. Its translation is CASSHHQGLSSYEQYF.

This chain uses TRBV7-6 with TRBJ2-2, with TRBD2 identical over 8 bases. CDR3 length: 14 amino acids. CDR1 is SGHVS, CDR2 FNYEAQ, per germline. With 8 bases clipped from V and 1 base from J, the junction kept 3 bases outside the gene matches. The CDR3 region has the DNA TGTGCCAGCTTAGCGGGGCAGAACACCGGGGAGCTGTTTTTT. This codes for CASLAGQNTGELFF.

The table lists this clone with a count of one. V is TRBV7-3 and J is TRBJ2-3; 16 bases are a match to TRBD2. CDR3 length: 19 amino acids. Germline-derived CDR1 and CDR2 are SGHTA and FQGTGA. Germline trimming cut 6 bases from V and 5 bases from J; bases unmatched to any gene: 14. CDR3 sequence reads: CASRLSGTSGGADLDTQYF. DNA of the CDR3: TGTGCCAGCAGATTATCCGGGACTAGCGGGGGGGCCGATTTAGATACGCAGTATTTT.

J is TRBJ2-7 and V is TRBV7-9; D is undetermined. CDR1 and CDR2 (germline): SEHNR, FQNEAQ (reference sequence). The CDR3 loop spans 12 amino acids. Trimming shortened V by 0 bases and J by 5 bases, and 5 bases separated the two germline ends. CDR3 in amino acids: CASSLALHEQYF. DNA for the CDR3: TGTGCCAGCAGCTTAGCTCTCCACGAGCAGTACTTC.

This sequence joins TRBV10-2 and TRBJ1-3; 9 bases align to TRBD1. The CDR3 extends over 15 amino acids. With V trimmed by 5 bases and J by 4 bases, 6 bases remained unmatched. The germline V gene has CDR1 WSHSY and CDR2 SAAADI. CDR3 in amino acids: CASSPGTGFGNTIYF. The CDR3 DNA reads TGCGCCAGCAGTCCGGGGACAGGGTTCGGAAACACCATATATTTT.

The J gene is TRBJ2-5, the V gene TRBV28; D is ambiguous. The germline V gene has CDR1 MDHEN and CDR2 SYDVKM. V lost 4 bases, J lost 5 bases, and 5 bases lay in between. The CDR3 has 11 amino acids. The CDR3 nucleotides are TGTGCCAGCAGTTACGAGGAGACCCAGTACTTC. Residues: CASSYEETQYF.

The chain couples TRBV4-2 to TRBJ2-1, with D possibly TRBD2 on 5 matching bases. This CDR3 is built from 18 residues. Germline values: CDR1 LGHNA, CDR2 YNFKEQ. Between the trimmed V and J ends, which lost 0 bases and 2 bases, there was a span of 17 bases. In nucleotides, the CDR3 is TGTGCCAGCAGCCAAGATCCTCCCGACTCCGGGACCTACAATGAGCAGTTCTTC. It translates to CASSQDPPDSGTYNEQFF.

This chain uses TRBV5-1 with TRBJ1-1, with 7 bases identical to TRBD1. Trimming cost V 4 bases and J 5 bases; bases outside gene matches: 8. This CDR3 has 14 amino acids. From germline, CDR1 is SGHRS and CDR2 YFSETQ. For the CDR3, the DNA is TGCGCCAGCAGCAGGGGGCCCATACTGACTGAAGCTTTCTTT. It codes for CASSRGPILTEAFF.

This chain's CDR3 is CASSFIGAWGNEKLFF. The CDR3 DNA follows: TGCGCCAGCAGCTTCATCGGGGCGTGGGGTAATGAAAAACTGTTTTTT. The rearrangement joins TRBV5-1 to TRBJ1-4; a possible D gene is TRBD1 (5 bases). Germline CDR1 reads SGHRS; CDR2 reads YFSETQ. The V and J ends lost 2 bases and 4 bases respectively, with 15 bases between them. The CDR3 sequence is 16 residues long.

V is TRBV9 and J is TRBJ2-1; TRBD2 agrees at 8 bases. Germline CDR1 reads SGDLS; CDR2 reads YYNGEE. CDR3 length equals 20 residues. The ends lost 0 bases at V and 3 bases at J; junction bases unmatched: 17. The CDR3 region is CASSVAPPLRGGPVYNEQFF. For the CDR3, the DNA is TGTGCCAGCAGCGTAGCCCCACCTCTCCGGGGGGGCCCAGTCTACAATGAGCAGTTCTTC.

This chain joins TRBV2 and TRBJ2-7, with TRBD1 identical over 9 bases. Germline V gene sequence: CDR1 SNHLY, CDR2 FYNNEI. This CDR3 has 14 amino acids. Trimming cost V 6 bases and J 3 bases; bases outside gene matches: 6. The CDR3 loop is CASSPGTGHYEQYF. The CDR3 region has the DNA TGTGCCAGCAGCCCCGGGACAGGGCACTACGAGCAGTACTTC.

A remark on this clone: The conserved phenylalanine or tryptophan normally closing the CDR3 is absent here, so this likely arose from a read error. The DNA is omitted, as the CDR3 cannot be located on it reliably, and the CDR3 follows TCRdb's listing. The CDR3 reads CASSSSAGPEFL. V is TRBV7-9 and J is TRBJ2-7; the tabulated D call, TRBD2, remains unverified against the DNA. CDR1 SEHNR and CDR2 FQNEAQ come from the germline V gene (reference sequence). The CDR3 comprises 12 residues, both ends counted.

The chain links TRBV19 to TRBJ1-1; D perhaps matches TRBD1 (6 bases). This CDR3 has 14 amino acids. The V and J ends lost 3 bases and 3 bases respectively, with 11 bases between them. Germline V gene sequence: CDR1 LNHDA, CDR2 SQIVND (reference sequence). The CDR3 nucleotides read TGTGCCAGTAGTATCGGGCAGGGGTACACTGAAGCTTTCTTT. Protein sequence: CASSIGQGYTEAFF.

The chain joins TRBV27 to TRBJ1-4; 8 bases fit TRBD1. Germline lookup yields CDR1 MNHEY and CDR2 SMNVEV (reference sequence). The ends lost 1 base at V and 3 bases at J; junction bases unmatched: 4. The CDR3 is 16 amino acids. DNA for the CDR3: TGTGCCAGCAGTTTATGGGGACAGGTCCCTAATGAAAAACTGTTTTTT. It is translated as CASSLWGQVPNEKLFF.

The chain is built from TRBV30 and TRBJ2-7, with 11 bases matching TRBD1. The junction had 3 bases not matched to a gene; V was cut back by 2 bases and J by 3 bases. CDR3 length equals 14 residues. From germline, CDR1 is GTSNPN and CDR2 SVGIG (reference sequence). The CDR3 loop is CAWSTGQGVYEQYF. The CDR3 nucleotides read TGTGCCTGGAGTACGGGACAGGGGGTCTACGAGCAGTACTTC.

V gene TRBV5-1 combines with J gene TRBJ2-1, with a tentative D call TRBD2 (6 bases). CDR1 is SGHRS and CDR2 is YFSETQ in the germline V gene. V shed 5 bases and J shed 6 bases, with 24 bases lying between them. This CDR3 contains 17 residues. The CDR3, as DNA: TGCGCCAGCAGTTTACGGGAGTCGTTCGATGGAATCAATGAGCAGTTCTTC. Translating gives CASSLRESFDGINEQFF. The full variable domain, with the rest looked up from reference TRBV5-1 and TRBJ2-1, is KAGVTQTPRYLIKTRGQQVTLSCSPISGHRSVSWYQQTPGQGLQFLFEYFSETQRNKGNFPGRFSGRQFSNSRSEMNVSTLELGDSALYLCASSLRESFDGINEQFFGPGTRLTVL.

V and J are TRBV5-4 and TRBJ2-7; D is possibly TRBD1 (5 bases). CDR1 and CDR2 from the germline V gene are SGHNT and YYREEE (reference sequence). The V and J ends lost 2 bases and 2 bases respectively, with 11 bases between them. The CDR3 loop spans 14 amino acids. The CDR3 reads CASSLKGATYEQYF. CDR3 bases: TGTGCCAGCAGCTTAAAAGGGGCGACCTACGAGCAGTACTTC.

V is TRBV11-3 and J is TRBJ2-5, with D perhaps TRBD1 (5 bases). CDR1 is SGHNT, CDR2 YENEEA, per germline. The V and J ends lost 1 base and 3 bases respectively, with 9 bases between them. This CDR3 is built from 14 residues. CDR3 loop: CASSLAGNKETQYF. The CDR3 DNA reads TGTGCCAGCAGCTTAGCAGGGAACAAAGAGACCCAGTACTTC. The full variable domain, in which reference TRBV11-3 and TRBJ2-5 provide the parts outside the CDR3, is EAGVVQSPRYKIIEKKQPVAFWCNPISGHNTLYWYLQNLGQGPELLIRYENEEAVDDSQLPKDRFSAERLKGVDSTLKIQPAELGDSAVYLCASSLAGNKETQYFGPGTRLLVL.

J is TRBJ2-7 and V is TRBV7-3, with D perhaps TRBD2 (6 bases). V lost 5 bases to trimming and J lost 7 bases, with 9 bases between them. The CDR3 runs 11 residues. Germline V gene data show CDR1 as SGHTA and CDR2 as FQGTGA. In nucleotides, the CDR3 is TGTGCCAGCAGCCCCGGACTAGAGCAGTACTTC. Amino acid sequence: CASSPGLEQYF.